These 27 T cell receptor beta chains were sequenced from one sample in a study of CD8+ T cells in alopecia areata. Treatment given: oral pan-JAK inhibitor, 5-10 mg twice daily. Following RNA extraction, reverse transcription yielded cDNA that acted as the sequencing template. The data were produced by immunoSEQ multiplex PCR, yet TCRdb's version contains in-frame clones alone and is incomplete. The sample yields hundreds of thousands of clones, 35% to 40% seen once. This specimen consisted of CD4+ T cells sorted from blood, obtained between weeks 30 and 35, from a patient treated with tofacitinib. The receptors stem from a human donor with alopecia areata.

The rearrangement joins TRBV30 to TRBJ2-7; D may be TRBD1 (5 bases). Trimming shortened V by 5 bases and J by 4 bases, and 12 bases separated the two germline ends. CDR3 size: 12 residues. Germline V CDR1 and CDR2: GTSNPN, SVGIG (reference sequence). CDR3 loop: CAWGLGQYEQYF. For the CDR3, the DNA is TGTGCCTGGGGATTGGGGCAGTACGAGCAGTACTTC. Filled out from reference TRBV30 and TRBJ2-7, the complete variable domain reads SQTIHQWPATLVQPVGSPLSLECTVEGTSNPNLYWYRQAAGRGLQLLFYSVGIGQISSEVPQNLSASRPQDRQFILSSKKLLLSDSGFYLCAWGLGQYEQYFGPGTRLTVT.

The CDR3, as DNA: TGTGCCAGCAGCGTAGATGGACACCTAGGTGGTACGCAGTATTTT. It translates to CASSVDGHLGGTQYF. This chain joins TRBV9 and TRBJ2-3, with TRBD1 as a possible D gene (5 bases). Per the germline V gene, CDR1 is SGDLS and CDR2 is YYNGEE. The CDR3 contains 15 residues. V gave up 0 bases and J gave up 8 bases, with 16 bases separating them.

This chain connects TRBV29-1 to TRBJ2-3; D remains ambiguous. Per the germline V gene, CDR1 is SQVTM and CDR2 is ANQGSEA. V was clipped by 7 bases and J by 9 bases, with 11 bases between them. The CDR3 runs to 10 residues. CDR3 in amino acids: CSATRDTQYF. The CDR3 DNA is TGCAGCGCCACCCGAGACACGCAGTATTTT.

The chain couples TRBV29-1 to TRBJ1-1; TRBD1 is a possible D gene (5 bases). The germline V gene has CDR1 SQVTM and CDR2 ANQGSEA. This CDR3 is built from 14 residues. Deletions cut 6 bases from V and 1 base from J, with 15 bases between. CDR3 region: CSVQRLDRNTEAFF. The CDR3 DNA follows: TGCAGCGTCCAACGGCTTGACAGGAACACTGAAGCTTTCTTT.

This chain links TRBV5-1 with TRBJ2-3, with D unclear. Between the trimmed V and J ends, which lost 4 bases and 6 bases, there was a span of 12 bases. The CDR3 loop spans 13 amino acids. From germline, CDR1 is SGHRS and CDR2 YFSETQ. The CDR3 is CASSLTSRDTQYF. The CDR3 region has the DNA TGCGCCAGCAGCCTAACATCCCGGGATACGCAGTATTTT. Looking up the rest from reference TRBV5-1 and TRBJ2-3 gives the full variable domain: KAGVTQTPRYLIKTRGQQVTLSCSPISGHRSVSWYQQTPGQGLQFLFEYFSETQRNKGNFPGRFSGRQFSNSRSEMNVSTLELGDSALYLCASSLTSRDTQYFGPGTRLTVL.

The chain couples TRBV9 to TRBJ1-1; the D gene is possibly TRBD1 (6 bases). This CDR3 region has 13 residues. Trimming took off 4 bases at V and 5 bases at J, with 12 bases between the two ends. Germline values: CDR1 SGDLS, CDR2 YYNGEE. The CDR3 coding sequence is TGTGCCAGCAGCACACAGGGTGGGACTGAAGCTTTCTTT. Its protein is CASSTQGGTEAFF.

In DNA form, the CDR3 reads TGTGCCAGCAGTTACAAGGGTAACTCCTACGAGCAGTACTTC. It translates to CASSYKGNSYEQYF. The rearrangement uses TRBV6-6 and TRBJ2-7; D remains ambiguous. Germline V lookup: CDR1 MNHNY, CDR2 SVGAGI (reference sequence). Trimming took off 2 bases at V and 0 bases at J, with 8 bases between the two ends. The CDR3 is 14 residues long.

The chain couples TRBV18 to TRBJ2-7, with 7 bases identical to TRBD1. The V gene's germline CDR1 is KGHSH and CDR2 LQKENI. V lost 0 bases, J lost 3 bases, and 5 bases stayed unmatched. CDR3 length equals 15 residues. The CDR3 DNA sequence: TGTGCCAGCTCACCACCGGGACAGTGGTTCTACGAGCAGTACTTC. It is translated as CASSPPGQWFYEQYF.

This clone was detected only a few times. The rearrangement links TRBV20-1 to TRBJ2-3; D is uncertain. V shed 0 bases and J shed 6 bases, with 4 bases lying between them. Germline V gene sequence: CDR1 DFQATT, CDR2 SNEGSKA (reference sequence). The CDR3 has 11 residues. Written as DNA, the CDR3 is TGCAGTGCTAGAGATCCCGATACGCAGTATTTT. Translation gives CSARDPDTQYF.

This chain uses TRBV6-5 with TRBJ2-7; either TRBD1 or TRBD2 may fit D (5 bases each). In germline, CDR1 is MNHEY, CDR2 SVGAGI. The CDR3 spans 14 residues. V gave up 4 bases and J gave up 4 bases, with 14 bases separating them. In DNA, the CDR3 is TGTGCCAGCAGTTCTCCGGGGCACGGATACGAGCAGTACTTC. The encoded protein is CASSSPGHGYEQYF.

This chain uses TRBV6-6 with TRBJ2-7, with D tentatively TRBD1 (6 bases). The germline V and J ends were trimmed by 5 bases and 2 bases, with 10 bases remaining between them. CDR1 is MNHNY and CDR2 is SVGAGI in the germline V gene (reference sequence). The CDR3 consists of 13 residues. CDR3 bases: TGTGCCAGCAGTCTGGACAGAACCTACGAGCAGTACTTC. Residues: CASSLDRTYEQYF.

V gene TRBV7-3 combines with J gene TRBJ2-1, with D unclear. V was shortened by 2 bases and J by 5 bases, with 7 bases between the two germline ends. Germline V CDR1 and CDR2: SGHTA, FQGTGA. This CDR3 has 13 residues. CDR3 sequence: CASSLGVNNEQFF. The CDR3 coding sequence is TGTGCCAGCAGCTTAGGGGTAAACAATGAGCAGTTCTTC.

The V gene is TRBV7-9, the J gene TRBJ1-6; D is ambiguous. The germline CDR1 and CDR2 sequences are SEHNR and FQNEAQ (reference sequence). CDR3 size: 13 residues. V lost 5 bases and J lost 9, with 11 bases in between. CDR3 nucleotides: TGTGCCAGCAGCGGCCCGGGAGGTTCACCCCTCCACTTT. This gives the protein CASSGPGGSPLHF.

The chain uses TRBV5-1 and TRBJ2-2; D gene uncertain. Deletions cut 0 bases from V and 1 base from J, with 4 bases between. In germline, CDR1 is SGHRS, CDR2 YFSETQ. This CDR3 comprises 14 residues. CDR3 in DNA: TGCGCCAGCAGCTTGGGAGGGAACACCGGGGAGCTGTTTTTT. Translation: CASSLGGNTGELFF.

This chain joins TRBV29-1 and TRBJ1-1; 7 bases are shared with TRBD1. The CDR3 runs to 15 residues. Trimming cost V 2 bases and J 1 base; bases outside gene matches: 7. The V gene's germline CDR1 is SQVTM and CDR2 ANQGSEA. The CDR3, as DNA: TGCAGCGTTGAACGTAGGAGGACAGGGAACACTGAAGCTTTCTTT. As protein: CSVERRRTGNTEAFF.

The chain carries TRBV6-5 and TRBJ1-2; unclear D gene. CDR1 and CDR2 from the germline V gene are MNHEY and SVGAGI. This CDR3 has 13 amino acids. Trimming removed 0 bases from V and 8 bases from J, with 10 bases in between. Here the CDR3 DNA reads TGTGCCAGCAGTTACTCGACGGAGCAAGGCTACACCTTC. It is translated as CASSYSTEQGYTF.

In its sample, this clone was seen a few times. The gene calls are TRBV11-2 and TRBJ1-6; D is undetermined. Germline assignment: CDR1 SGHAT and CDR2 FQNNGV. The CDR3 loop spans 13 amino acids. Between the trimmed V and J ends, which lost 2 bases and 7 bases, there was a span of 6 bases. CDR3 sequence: CASSLTDNSPLHF. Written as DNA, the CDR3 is TGTGCCAGCAGCTTAACAGACAATTCACCCCTCCACTTT.

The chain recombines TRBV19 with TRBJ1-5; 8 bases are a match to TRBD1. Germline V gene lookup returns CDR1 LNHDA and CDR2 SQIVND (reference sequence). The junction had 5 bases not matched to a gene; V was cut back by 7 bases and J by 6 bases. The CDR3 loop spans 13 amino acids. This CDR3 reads CASNPGQGQPQHF. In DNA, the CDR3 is TGTGCCAGTAACCCCGGACAGGGTCAGCCCCAGCATTTT.

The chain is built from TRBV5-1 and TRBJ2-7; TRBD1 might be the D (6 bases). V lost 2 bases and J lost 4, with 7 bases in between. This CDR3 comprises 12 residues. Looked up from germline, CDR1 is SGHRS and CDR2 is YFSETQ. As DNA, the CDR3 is TGCGCCAGCAGCTTCCAGGGGTACGAGCAGTACTTC. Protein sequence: CASSFQGYEQYF.

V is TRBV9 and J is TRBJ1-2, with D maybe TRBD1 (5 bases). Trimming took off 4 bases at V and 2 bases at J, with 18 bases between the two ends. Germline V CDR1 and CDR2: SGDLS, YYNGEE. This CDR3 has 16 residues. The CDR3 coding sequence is TGTGCCAGCAGCAAAAGCCTAGGGACGGCCAACTATGGCTACACCTTC. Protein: CASSKSLGTANYGYTF. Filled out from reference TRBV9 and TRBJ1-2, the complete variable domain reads DSGVTQTPKHLITATGQRVTLRCSPRSGDLSVYWYQQSLDQGLQFLIQYYNGEERAKGNILERFSAQQFPDLHSELNLSSLELGDSALYFCASSKSLGTANYGYTFGSGTRLTVV.

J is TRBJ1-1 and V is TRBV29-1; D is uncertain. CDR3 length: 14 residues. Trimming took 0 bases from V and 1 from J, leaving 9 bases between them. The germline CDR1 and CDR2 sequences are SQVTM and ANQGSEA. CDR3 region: CSVEDRAKNTEAFF. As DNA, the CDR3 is TGCAGCGTTGAAGATCGAGCCAAGAACACTGAAGCTTTCTTT.

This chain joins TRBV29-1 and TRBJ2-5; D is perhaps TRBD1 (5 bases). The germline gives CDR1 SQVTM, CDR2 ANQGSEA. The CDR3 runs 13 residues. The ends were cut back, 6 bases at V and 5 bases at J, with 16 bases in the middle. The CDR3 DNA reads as TGCAGCGTGCGGTCTTCAGGGATGGAGACCCAGTACTTC. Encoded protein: CSVRSSGMETQYF.

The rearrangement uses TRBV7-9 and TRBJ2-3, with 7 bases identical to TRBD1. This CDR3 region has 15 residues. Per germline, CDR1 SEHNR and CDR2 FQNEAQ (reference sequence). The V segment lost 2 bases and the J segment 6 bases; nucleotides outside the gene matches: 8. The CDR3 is CASSLLTGPADTQYF. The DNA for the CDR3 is TGTGCCAGCAGCTTACTGACAGGGCCCGCGGATACGCAGTATTTT.

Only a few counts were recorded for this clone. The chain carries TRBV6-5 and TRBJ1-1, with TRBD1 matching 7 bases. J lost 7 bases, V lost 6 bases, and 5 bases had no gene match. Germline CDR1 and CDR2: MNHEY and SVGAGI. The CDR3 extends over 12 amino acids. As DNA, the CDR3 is TGTGCCAGCAGCCGAGGGGGCCTTGAAGCTTTCTTT. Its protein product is CASSRGGLEAFF.

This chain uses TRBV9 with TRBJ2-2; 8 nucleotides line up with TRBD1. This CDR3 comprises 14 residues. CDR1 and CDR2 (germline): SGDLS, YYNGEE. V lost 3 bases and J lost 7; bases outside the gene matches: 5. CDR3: CASSAIQGVGELFF. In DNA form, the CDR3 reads TGTGCCAGCAGCGCCATACAGGGGGTCGGGGAGCTGTTTTTT.

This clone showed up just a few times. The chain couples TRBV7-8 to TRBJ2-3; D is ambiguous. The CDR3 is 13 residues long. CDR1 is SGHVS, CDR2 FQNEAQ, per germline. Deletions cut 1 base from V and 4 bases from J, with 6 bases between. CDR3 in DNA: TGTGCCAGCAGCTTAGGATTGGCAGATACGCAGTATTTT. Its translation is CASSLGLADTQYF.

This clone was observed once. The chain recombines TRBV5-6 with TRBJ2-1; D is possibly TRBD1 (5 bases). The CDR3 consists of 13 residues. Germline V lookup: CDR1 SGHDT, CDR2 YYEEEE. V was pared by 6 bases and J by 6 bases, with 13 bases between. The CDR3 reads CASTIDSVNEQFF. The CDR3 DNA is TGTGCCAGCACCATAGACAGTGTCAATGAGCAGTTCTTC.